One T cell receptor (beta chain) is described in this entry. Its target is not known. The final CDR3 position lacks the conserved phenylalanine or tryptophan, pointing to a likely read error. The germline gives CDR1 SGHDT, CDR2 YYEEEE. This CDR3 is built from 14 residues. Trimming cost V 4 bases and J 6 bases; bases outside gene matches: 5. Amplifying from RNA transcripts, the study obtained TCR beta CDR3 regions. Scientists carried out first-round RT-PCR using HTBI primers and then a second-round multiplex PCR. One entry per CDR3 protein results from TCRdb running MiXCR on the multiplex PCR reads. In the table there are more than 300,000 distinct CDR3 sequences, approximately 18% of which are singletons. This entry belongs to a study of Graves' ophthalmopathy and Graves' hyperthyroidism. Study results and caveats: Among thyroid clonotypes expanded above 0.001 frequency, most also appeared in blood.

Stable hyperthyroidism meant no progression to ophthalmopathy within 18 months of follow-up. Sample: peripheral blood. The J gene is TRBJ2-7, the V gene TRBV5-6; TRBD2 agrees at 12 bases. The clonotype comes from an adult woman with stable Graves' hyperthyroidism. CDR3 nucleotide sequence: TGTGCCAGCAGCCCCAAACTAGCGGGAGGCGAGCAGTACTAC. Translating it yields CASSPKLAGGEQYY.